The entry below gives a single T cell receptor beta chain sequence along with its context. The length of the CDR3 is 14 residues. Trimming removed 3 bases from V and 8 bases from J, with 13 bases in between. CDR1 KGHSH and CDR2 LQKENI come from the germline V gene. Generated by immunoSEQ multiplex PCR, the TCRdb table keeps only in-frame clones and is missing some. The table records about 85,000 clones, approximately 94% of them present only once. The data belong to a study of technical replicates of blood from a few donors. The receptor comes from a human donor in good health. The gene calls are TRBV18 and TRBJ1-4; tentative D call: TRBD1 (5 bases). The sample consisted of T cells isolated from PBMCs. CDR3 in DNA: TGTGCCAGCTCACCCCCGCAGGGTGGAGAAAAACTGTTTTTT. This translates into CASSPPQGGEKLFF.